A single sample gave rise to the 11 T cell receptor beta chains below, sequenced in a study of cytomegalovirus exposure and HLA in healthy donors. PCR used 60 Vbeta primers and 13 Jbeta primers. Measured with immunoSEQ multiplex PCR; TCRdb has only the in-frame clones, and not every one. Seen here are around 210,000 clones, 60% to 80% observed once, and the top ten hold roughly 3%. Sequenced input: PBMCs. The source is a woman aged 25 to 39 in good health and CMV-seronegative.

This sequence joins TRBV5-1 and TRBJ2-1, with TRBD1 matching over 8 bases. Germline V gene data show CDR1 as SGHRS and CDR2 as YFSETQ. With 5 bases clipped from V and 0 bases from J, the junction kept 4 bases outside the gene matches. The CDR3 has 15 amino acids. The CDR3 nucleotides are TGCGCCAGCAGTAAGGGGACAGGCTCCTACAATGAGCAGTTCTTC. Protein sequence: CASSKGTGSYNEQFF.

This clone was found once. The chain couples TRBV5-6 to TRBJ1-2, with 12 bases aligning to TRBD1. J gave up 2 bases and V 3 bases, and 11 bases lay outside the gene matches. The CDR3 is made up of 18 amino acids. CDR1 SGHDT and CDR2 YYEEEE come from the germline V gene. DNA for the CDR3: TGTGCCAGCAGCTACCCGGGACAGGGGGCGAGTTCGAACTATGGCTACACCTTC. This encodes CASSYPGQGASSNYGYTF. Full variable domain (remainder filled in from reference TRBV5-6 and TRBJ1-2): DAGVTQSPTHLIKTRGQQVTLRCSPKSGHDTVSWYQQALGQGPQFIFQYYEEEERQRGNFPDRFSGHQFPNYSSELNVNALLLGDSALYLCASSYPGQGASSNYGYTFGSGTRLTVV.

The gene calls are TRBV28 and TRBJ2-7; D might be TRBD1 (5 bases). The V end lost 8 bases, the J end lost 9 bases, and 23 bases lay between the germline ends. The CDR3 extends over 14 amino acids. The germline CDR1 and CDR2 sequences are MDHEN and SYDVKM. Written as DNA, the CDR3 is TGTGCCAGCGCCATCCCAGGGTTGGTCGTAGGGCAGTACTTC. This sequence encodes CASAIPGLVVGQYF.

The chain uses TRBV5-1 and TRBJ2-5; D might be TRBD2 (5 bases). The CDR3 runs 16 residues. In germline, CDR1 is SGHRS, CDR2 YFSETQ. Trimming shortened V by 0 bases and J by 5 bases, and 17 bases separated the two germline ends. CDR3 amino acids: CASSLAVGVRGETQYF. The CDR3 DNA is TGCGCCAGCAGCTTGGCCGTGGGCGTTCGCGGGGAGACCCAGTACTTC.

The V call is TRBV4-1, the J call TRBJ2-5; 8 bases line up with TRBD1. V shed 3 bases and J 5 bases; nucleotides not matched to a gene: 5. The CDR3 has 14 residues. Germline CDR1 MGHRA, CDR2 YSYEKL. The CDR3 reads CASSHKTGEETQYF. The CDR3 DNA reads as TGCGCCAGCAGCCACAAGACAGGGGAGGAGACCCAGTACTTC.

This clone was seen just once. The V call is TRBV28, the J call TRBJ1-5, with 7 bases aligning to TRBD1. Germline V gene data show CDR1 as MDHEN and CDR2 as SYDVKM. Trimming took 8 bases from V and 0 from J; bases not matched to a gene: 10. CDR3 length: 16 amino acids. The CDR3 region is CASAQQGTYSNQPQHF. The CDR3 nucleotides are TGTGCCAGCGCCCAACAGGGGACCTATAGCAATCAGCCCCAGCATTTT.

The chain carries TRBV2 and TRBJ2-7, with 9 bases fitting TRBD1. The V and J ends lost 2 bases and 5 bases, in that order; junction bases with no gene match: 7. This CDR3 has 15 amino acids. Germline values: CDR1 SNHLY, CDR2 FYNNEI. CDR3 loop: CASSESTGGVDEQYF. DNA of the CDR3: TGTGCCAGCAGTGAAAGCACAGGGGGCGTTGACGAGCAGTACTTC.

The DNA of the CDR3 is TGTGCCACCGGGGTCTCCTTCACAGATACGCAGTATTTT. Translating gives CATGVSFTDTQYF. V gene TRBV2 combines with J gene TRBJ2-3, with D perhaps TRBD2 (5 bases). V lost 10 bases to trimming and J lost 2 bases, with 13 bases between them. The germline V gene encodes CDR1 SNHLY and CDR2 FYNNEI. The CDR3 is 13 residues long.

This clone was detected only a few times. The V and J genes are TRBV10-3 and TRBJ2-7; TRBD1 matches at 9 bases. This CDR3 is built from 14 residues. J was trimmed by 0 bases and V by 6 bases; bases with no gene match: 3. Germline V gene lookup returns CDR1 ENHRY and CDR2 SYGVKD. DNA for the CDR3: TGTGCCATCAGCAGGGACAGGGCCTCCTACGAGCAGTACTTC. Translation gives CAISRDRASYEQYF.

The chain couples TRBV15 to TRBJ1-5; weak D call: TRBD1 (6 bases). V lost 1 base to trimming and J lost 7 bases, with 14 bases between them. Germline V gene lookup returns CDR1 LNHNV and CDR2 YYDKDF (reference sequence). The length of the CDR3 is 15 residues. As DNA, the CDR3 is TGTGCCACCAGCAGAGTTGACGCGGGGGCCCAGCCCCAGCATTTT. Amino acids: CATSRVDAGAQPQHF.

The gene calls are TRBV28 and TRBJ1-5, with TRBD1 matching 7 bases. The CDR3 is made up of 16 amino acids. Trimming at V came to 2 bases and at J to 15 bases, leaving 19 bases not matched to a gene. From germline, CDR1 is MDHEN and CDR2 SYDVKM. The CDR3 loop is CASSLRFWAGGPGRHF. The DNA of the CDR3 is TGTGCCAGCAGTTTACGCTTCTGGGCAGGGGGACCAGGGAGGCATTTT.